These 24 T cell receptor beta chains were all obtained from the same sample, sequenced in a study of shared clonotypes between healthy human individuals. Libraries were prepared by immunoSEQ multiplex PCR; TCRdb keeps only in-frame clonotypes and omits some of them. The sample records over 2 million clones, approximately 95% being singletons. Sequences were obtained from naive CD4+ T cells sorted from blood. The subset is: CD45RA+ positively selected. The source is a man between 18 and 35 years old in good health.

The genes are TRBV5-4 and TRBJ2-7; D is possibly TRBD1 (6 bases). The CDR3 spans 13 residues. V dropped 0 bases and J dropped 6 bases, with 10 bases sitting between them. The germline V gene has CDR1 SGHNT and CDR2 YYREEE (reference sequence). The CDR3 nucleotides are TGTGCCAGCAGCTTGGGGGGGCAGGGCGAGCAGTACTTC. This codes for CASSLGGQGEQYF.

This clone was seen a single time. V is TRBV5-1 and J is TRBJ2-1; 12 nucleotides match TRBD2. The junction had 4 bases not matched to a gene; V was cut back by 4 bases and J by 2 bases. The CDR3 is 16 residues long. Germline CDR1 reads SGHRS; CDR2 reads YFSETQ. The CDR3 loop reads CASSTGLAGTYNEQFF. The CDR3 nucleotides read TGCGCCAGCAGCACCGGACTAGCGGGGACCTACAATGAGCAGTTCTTC.

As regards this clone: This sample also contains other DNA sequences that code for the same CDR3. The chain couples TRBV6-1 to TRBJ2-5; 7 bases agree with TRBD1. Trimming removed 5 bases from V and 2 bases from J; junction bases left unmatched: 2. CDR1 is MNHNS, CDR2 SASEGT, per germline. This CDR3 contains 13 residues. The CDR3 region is CASSRGQQETQYF. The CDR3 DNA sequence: TGTGCCAGCAGTAGGGGACAGCAAGAGACCCAGTACTTC.

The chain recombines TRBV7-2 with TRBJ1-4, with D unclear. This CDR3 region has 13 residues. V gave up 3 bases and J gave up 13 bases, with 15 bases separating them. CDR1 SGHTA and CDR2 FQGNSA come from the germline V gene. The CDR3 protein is CASSFVWVMALFF. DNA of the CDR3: TGTGCCAGCAGCTTTGTTTGGGTTATGGCACTGTTTTTT.

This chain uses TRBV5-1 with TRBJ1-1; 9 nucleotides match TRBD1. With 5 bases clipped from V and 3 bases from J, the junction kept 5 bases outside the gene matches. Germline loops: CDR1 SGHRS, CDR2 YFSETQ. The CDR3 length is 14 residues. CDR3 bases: TGCGCCAGCAGGGTACAGGGGGCCGACACTGAAGCTTTCTTT. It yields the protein CASRVQGADTEAFF. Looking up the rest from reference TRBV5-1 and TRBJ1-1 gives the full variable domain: KAGVTQTPRYLIKTRGQQVTLSCSPISGHRSVSWYQQTPGQGLQFLFEYFSETQRNKGNFPGRFSGRQFSNSRSEMNVSTLELGDSALYLCASRVQGADTEAFFGQGTRLTVV.

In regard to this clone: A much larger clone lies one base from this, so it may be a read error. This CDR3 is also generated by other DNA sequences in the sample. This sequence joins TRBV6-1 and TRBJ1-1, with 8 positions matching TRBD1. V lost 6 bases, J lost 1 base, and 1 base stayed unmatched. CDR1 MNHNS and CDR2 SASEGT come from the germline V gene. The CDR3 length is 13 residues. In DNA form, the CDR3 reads TGTGCCAGCAGCGGACAGGGGAACACTGAAGCTTTCTTT. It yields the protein CASSGQGNTEAFF.

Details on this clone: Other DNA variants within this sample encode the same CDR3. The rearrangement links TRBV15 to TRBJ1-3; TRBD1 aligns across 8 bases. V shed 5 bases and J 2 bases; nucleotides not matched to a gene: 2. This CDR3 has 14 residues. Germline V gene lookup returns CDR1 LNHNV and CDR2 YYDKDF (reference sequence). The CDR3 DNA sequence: TGTGCCACCAGCCCAGGGGGCCCTGGAAACACCATATATTTT. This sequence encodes CATSPGGPGNTIYF.

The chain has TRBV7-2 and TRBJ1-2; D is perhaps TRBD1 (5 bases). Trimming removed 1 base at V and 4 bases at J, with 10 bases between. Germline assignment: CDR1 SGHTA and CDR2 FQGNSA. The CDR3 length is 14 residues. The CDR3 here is CASSLVGAVYGYTF. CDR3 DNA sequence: TGTGCCAGCAGCTTAGTTGGGGCTGTCTATGGCTACACCTTC. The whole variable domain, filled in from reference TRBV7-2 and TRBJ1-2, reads GAGVSQSPSNKVTEKGKDVELRCDPISGHTALYWYRQSLGQGLEFLIYFQGNSAPDKSGLPSDRFSAERTGGSVSTLTIQRTQQEDSAVYLCASSLVGAVYGYTFGSGTRLTVV.

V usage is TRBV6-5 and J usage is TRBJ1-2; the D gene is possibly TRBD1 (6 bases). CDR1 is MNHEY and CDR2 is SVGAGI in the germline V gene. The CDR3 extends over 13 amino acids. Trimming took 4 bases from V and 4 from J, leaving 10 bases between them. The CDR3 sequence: CASSSDSGYGYTF. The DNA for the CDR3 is TGTGCCAGCAGTTCGGACAGTGGCTATGGCTACACCTTC.

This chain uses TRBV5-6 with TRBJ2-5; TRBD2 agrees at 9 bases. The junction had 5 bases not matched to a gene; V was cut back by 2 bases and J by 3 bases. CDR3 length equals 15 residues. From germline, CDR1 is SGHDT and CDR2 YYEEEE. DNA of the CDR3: TGTGCCAGCAGCTTTAGGGCTAGCGGGAAAGAGACCCAGTACTTC. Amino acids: CASSFRASGKETQYF.

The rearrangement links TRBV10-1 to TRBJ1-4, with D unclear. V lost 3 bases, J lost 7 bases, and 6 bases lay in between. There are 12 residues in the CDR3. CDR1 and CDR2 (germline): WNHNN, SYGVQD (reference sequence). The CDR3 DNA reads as TGCGCCAGCAGTGATAACAGTGAAAAACTGTTTTTT. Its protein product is CASSDNSEKLFF.

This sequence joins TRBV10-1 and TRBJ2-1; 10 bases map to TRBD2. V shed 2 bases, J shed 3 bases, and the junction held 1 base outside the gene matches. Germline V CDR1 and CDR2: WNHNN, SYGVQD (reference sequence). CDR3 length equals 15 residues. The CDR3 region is CASSEVAGGYNEQFF. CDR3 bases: TGCGCCAGCAGTGAGGTAGCGGGAGGCTACAATGAGCAGTTCTTC.

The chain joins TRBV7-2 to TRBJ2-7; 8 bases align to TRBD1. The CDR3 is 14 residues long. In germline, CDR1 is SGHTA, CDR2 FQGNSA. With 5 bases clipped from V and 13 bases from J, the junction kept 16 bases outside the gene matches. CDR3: CASSPTPGQGRRYF. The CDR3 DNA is TGTGCCAGCAGCCCCACCCCCGGACAGGGAAGACGTTACTTC.

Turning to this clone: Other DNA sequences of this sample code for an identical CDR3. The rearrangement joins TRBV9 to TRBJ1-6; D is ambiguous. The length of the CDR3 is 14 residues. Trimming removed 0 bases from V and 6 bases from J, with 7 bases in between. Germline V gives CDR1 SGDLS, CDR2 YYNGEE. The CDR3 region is CASSVVGVNSPLHF. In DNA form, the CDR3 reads TGTGCCAGCAGCGTAGTTGGGGTTAATTCACCCCTCCACTTT.

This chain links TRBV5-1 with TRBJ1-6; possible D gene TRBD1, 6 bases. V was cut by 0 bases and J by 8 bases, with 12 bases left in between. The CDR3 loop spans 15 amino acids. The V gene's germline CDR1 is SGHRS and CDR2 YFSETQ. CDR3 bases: TGCGCCAGCAGCTTGGAACAGGGAAGTTATTCACCCCTCCACTTT. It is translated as CASSLEQGSYSPLHF.

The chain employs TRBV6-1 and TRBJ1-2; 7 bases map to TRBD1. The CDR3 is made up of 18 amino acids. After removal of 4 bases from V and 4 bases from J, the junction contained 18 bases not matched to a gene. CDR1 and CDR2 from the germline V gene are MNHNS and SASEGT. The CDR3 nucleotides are TGTGCCAGCAGTGCCCCGGGGACAGAGTGGTGGAGGGGCTATGGCTACACCTTC. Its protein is CASSAPGTEWWRGYGYTF.

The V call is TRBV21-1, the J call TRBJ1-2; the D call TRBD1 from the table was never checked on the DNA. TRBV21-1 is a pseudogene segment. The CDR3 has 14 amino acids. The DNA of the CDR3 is TGTGCCAGCAGCAATCAGGGGTTCTTCTATGGCTACACCTTC. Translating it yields CASSNQGFFYGYTF.

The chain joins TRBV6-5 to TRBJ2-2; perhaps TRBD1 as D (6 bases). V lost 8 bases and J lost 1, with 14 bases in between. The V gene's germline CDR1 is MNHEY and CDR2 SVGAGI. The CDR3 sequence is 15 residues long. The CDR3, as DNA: TGTGCCAGCCGCATCGGGACAAAGAACACCGGGGAGCTGTTTTTT. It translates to CASRIGTKNTGELFF.

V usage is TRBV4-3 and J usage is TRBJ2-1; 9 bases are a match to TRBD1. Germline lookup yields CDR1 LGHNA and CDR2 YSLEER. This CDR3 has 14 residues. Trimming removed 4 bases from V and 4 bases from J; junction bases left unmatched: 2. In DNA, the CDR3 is TGCGCCAGCAGCCGGGACAGGGATTACAATGAGCAGTTCTTC. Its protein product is CASSRDRDYNEQFF.

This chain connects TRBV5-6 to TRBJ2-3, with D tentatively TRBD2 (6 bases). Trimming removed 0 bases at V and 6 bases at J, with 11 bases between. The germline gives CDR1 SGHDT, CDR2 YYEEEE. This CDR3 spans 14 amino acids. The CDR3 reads CASSLAGREDTQYF. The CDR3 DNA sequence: TGTGCCAGCAGCTTGGCCGGCCGGGAGGATACGCAGTATTTT.

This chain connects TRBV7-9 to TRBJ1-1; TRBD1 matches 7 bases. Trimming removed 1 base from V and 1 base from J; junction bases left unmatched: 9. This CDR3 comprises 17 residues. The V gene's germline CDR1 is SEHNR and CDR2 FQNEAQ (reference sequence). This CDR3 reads CASSLDLVTGANTEAFF. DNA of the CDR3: TGTGCCAGCAGCTTAGATTTGGTAACAGGGGCGAACACTGAAGCTTTCTTT.

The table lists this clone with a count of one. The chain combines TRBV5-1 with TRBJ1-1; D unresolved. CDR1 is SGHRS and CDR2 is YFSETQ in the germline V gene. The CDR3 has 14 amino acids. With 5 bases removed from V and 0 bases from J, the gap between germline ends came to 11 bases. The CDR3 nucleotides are TGCGCCAGCAGACCTGGAGGGTTGAACACTGAAGCTTTCTTT. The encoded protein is CASRPGGLNTEAFF.

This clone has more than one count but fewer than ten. CDR3 in DNA: TGTGCCAGCAGTGAGATGAGAGGGGACAATCAGCCCCAGCATTTT. Residues: CASSEMRGDNQPQHF. The J gene is TRBJ1-5, the V gene TRBV2; D is perhaps TRBD1 (5 bases). Germline-derived CDR1 and CDR2 are SNHLY and FYNNEI. The CDR3 extends over 15 amino acids. Deletions cut 3 bases from V and 3 bases from J, with 12 bases between.

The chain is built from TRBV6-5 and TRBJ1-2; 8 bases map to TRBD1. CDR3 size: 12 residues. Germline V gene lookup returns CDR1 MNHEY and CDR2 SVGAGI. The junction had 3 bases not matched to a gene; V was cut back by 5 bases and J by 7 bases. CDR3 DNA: TGTGCCAGCAGTACAGGACAGGGTGGCTACACCTTC. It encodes CASSTGQGGYTF.